This record covers a single T cell receptor beta chain. Its antigen is as yet unknown. The final CDR3 position lacks the conserved phenylalanine or tryptophan, pointing to a likely read error. Profiling of TCR beta VDJ combinations and CDR3 sequences used genomic DNA as template. TCRdb called the reads again in MiXCR, with one record for every CDR3 protein. Of roughly 80,000 distinct CDR3 sequences listed, roughly half are singletons. This specimen belongs to a study of CD8+CD57+ T cells in acquired aplastic anemia. For the study at large: Healthy donors yielded 9 million to 14 million CD4+ cell reads on average. Study-wide points: Twenty-nine was the count of CD8+ CDR3 sequences that patients shared with controls.

This receptor was identified in a human donor in good health, serving as a control. Specimen: sorted CD4+, CD8+, or CD8+CD57+ T cells (not recorded which) from PBMCs.

The CDR3 protein is CACTGIGYIQYS. The CDR3, as DNA: TGTGCCTGTACGGGGATCGGGTACATTCAGTACTCC. V usage is TRBV30 and J usage is TRBJ2-4, with a tentative D call TRBD2 (5 bases). This CDR3 has 12 amino acids. V gave up 6 bases and J gave up 8 bases, with 14 bases separating them. Germline V gene data show CDR1 as GTSNPN and CDR2 as SVGIG (reference sequence).